This T cell receptor (beta chain) derives from a study of blood T cell repertoires in COVID-19 (TCRdb year 2020). Regarding the study in general: The collaborator samples originated in the United States, Italy and Spain and spanned the acute and convalescent phases of COVID-19. The prospective study material was composed of cDNA or gDNA derived from T cells, B-cell-depleted T cells, or PBMCs. Subjects who had been exposed to COVID-19, were actively infected with it, or had recovered from it provided the deeply sampled blood TCRbeta repertoires that made up the dataset. The repertoires were released in a freely available public database intended as a resource for research on the immune response to SARS-CoV-2. Samples came from the ongoing ImmuneRACE study (first 160 participants) plus 1,254 subjects from 6 global collaborators. Nearly every sample came with metadata listing a de-identified subject ID, COVID-19 status, age in years and sex. Where HLA class I and class II types were available, the types were taken from metadata supplied by the sample provider, not from assay-based typing.

This clone was found a few times. The antigen it recognizes is unknown. No clone much larger than this one lies a single base away; base qualities are absent. The germline V gene (reference sequence) yields LNHDA for CDR1 and SQIVND for CDR2. From V the trimming removes 5 bases and from J it removes 5 bases, while the gene matches leave 5 bases of the junction unaccounted for. The CDR3 goes from the cysteine to the phenylalanine over 13 residues. CDR3 DNA is the only sequence kept; it has 39 bases, read in frame from the first base. TCRbeta CDR3 regions were amplified from genomic DNA using the immunoSEQ Assay, a bias-controlled multiplex PCR. As for the authors' bioinformatics: Nucleated cell counts per sample were estimated from amplification of reference gene primers within the assay. To quantify the absolute abundance of each unique TCRbeta CDR3 rearrangement, sequence reads were collapsed and filtered. For each sample, productive Simpson clonality was calculated by taking the square root of Simpson's diversity index across productive rearrangements. TCRdb took over this immuneACCESS table, retaining in-frame rearrangements with V and J assigned. Such tables are incomplete; in checked studies, under half of the missing clones stem from an unresolved V gene, and the remainder is unexplained. That table supplies the V and J calls and clone size; D and trimming were determined from the DNA. This sample lists approximately 110,000 clones; around 90% were detected once. About 1% of the sample belongs to the ten largest clones.

Collaborating institutions collected whole blood in K2EDTA tubes following their own protocols. For TCRbeta analysis, collaborator samples were shipped as frozen whole blood, as isolated PBMCs, or as DNA extracted from either sample type. Points the paper makes about the study in general: The quantity of clinical and demographic metadata differed by source and by participant and was supplied without curation.

Sequencing used peripheral blood. The TCR sequence derives from a woman aged 45-60 years with active or convalescent COVID-19. Recombination connected TRBV19 to TRBJ2-5, and 7 bases in between align with TRBD1. This receptor has the CDR3 CASSSGQRETQYF. The nucleotide sequence is given as TGTGCCAGTAGTTCGGGACAGCGGGAGACCCAGTACTTC. The entire variable domain, with the stretches around the CDR3 drawn from the reference TRBV19 and TRBJ2-5 proteins, is DGGITQSPKYLFRKEGQNVTLSCEQNLNHDAMYWYRQDPGQGLRLIYYSQIVNDFQKGDIAEGYSVSREKKESFPLTVTSAQKNPTAFYLCASSSGQRETQYFGPGTRLLVL.